These 15 T cell receptor beta chains share one sample of origin, sequenced in a study of T cell responses to AZD1222 COVID-19 vaccine. Measured with immunoSEQ multiplex PCR; TCRdb has only the in-frame clones, and not every one. The sample has roughly 100,000 clones, 88% seen once. Sequencing used peripheral blood, obtained on day 0 of AZD1222 vaccination. The receptors were gathered from an adult in good health.

The genes are TRBV7-2 and TRBJ1-1; TRBD1 matches 7 bases. The CDR3 totals 14 residues. V shed 10 bases, J shed 1 base, and the junction held 9 bases outside the gene matches. Germline loops: CDR1 SGHTA, CDR2 FQGNSA. CDR3 amino acids: CATPSGTENTEAFF. The CDR3 DNA follows: TGTGCCACCCCCTCCGGGACAGAGAACACTGAAGCTTTCTTT.

The CDR3 nucleotides read TGTGCCAGCAGGGCTCAGTCCTACGAGCAGTACTTC. Its protein product is CASRAQSYEQYF. The V gene is TRBV7-9, the J gene TRBJ2-7; D gene ambiguous. The CDR3 has 12 amino acids. Between the trimmed V and J ends, which lost 6 bases and 1 base, there was a span of 7 bases. Per the germline V gene, CDR1 is SEHNR and CDR2 is FQNEAQ (reference sequence).

J is TRBJ2-1 and V is TRBV6-5; possible D gene TRBD2, 6 bases. This CDR3 has 15 residues. Germline lookup yields CDR1 MNHEY and CDR2 SVGAGI. The V gene lost 8 bases and the J gene lost 0 bases, with 14 bases spanning the gap. The CDR3, as DNA: TGTGCCAGCCAGAGGGACGGGAGCTCCTACAATGAGCAGTTCTTC. Protein: CASQRDGSSYNEQFF.

The chain employs TRBV7-2 and TRBJ2-1, with TRBD2 identical over 9 bases. Germline CDR1 and CDR2: SGHTA and FQGNSA. V lost 5 bases to trimming and J lost 5 bases; unmatched junction nucleotides: 13. The CDR3 loop spans 17 amino acids. The CDR3 loop reads CASSPEVLAGIHNEQFF. CDR3 DNA sequence: TGTGCCAGCAGCCCAGAAGTGCTAGCGGGAATACACAATGAGCAGTTCTTC. Combining the CDR3 with reference TRBV7-2 and TRBJ2-1 gives the whole variable domain GAGVSQSPSNKVTEKGKDVELRCDPISGHTALYWYRQSLGQGLEFLIYFQGNSAPDKSGLPSDRFSAERTGGSVSTLTIQRTQQEDSAVYLCASSPEVLAGIHNEQFFGPGTRLTVL.

V gene TRBV5-1 combines with J gene TRBJ2-7; possibly TRBD1 or TRBD2 for D (5 bases each). Germline loops: CDR1 SGHRS, CDR2 YFSETQ. V was trimmed by 3 bases and J by 0 bases, leaving 25 bases between them. CDR3 length: 19 residues. CDR3 sequence reads: CASSSATTLGRKHSYEQYF. In DNA, the CDR3 is TGCGCCAGCAGCTCGGCCACGACGTTGGGACGCAAGCACTCCTACGAGCAGTACTTC.

The rearrangement joins TRBV6-5 to TRBJ1-2, with D possibly being TRBD1 (5 bases). Trimming shortened V by 6 bases and J by 2 bases, and 10 bases separated the two germline ends. Germline CDR1 reads MNHEY; CDR2 reads SVGAGI. The length of the CDR3 is 13 residues. CDR3 in amino acids: CASRIDRNYGYTF. Here the CDR3 DNA reads TGTGCCAGCAGAATCGACAGAAACTATGGCTACACCTTC.

The rearrangement uses TRBV3-1 (or the pseudogene TRBV3-2) and TRBJ2-5; perhaps D is TRBD1 or TRBD2 (6 bases each). CDR3 length equals 14 residues. Trimming cost V 2 bases and J 5 bases, with 12 bases left between them. CDR1 LGHDT and CDR2 YNNKEL come from the germline V gene (reference sequence). CDR3 DNA: TGTGCCAGCAGCCAAACCACGGGGGCTGAGACCCAGTACTTC. Its translation: CASSQTTGAETQYF.

V and J are TRBV10-1 and TRBJ1-5; 9 nucleotides agree with TRBD1. CDR3 length equals 15 residues. With V trimmed by 4 bases and J by 6 bases, 7 bases remained unmatched. Germline CDR1 is WNHNN and CDR2 is SYGVQD (reference sequence). CDR3 nucleotides: TGCGCCAGCAGTGGATTGGGACAGGGACGTCAGCCCCAGCATTTT. Translated: CASSGLGQGRQPQHF.

The CDR3 region is CATTGPTTEAFF. The CDR3 DNA is TGTGCCACGACAGGGCCGACCACTGAAGCTTTCTTT. The V gene is TRBV30, the J gene TRBJ1-1, with 7 positions matching TRBD1. CDR3 length: 12 residues. Losses at the gene ends were 8 bases for V and 4 bases for J; bases not matched to a gene: 7. CDR1 is GTSNPN, CDR2 SVGIG, per germline (reference sequence). The full variable domain, rest sourced from reference TRBV30 and TRBJ1-1, is SQTIHQWPATLVQPVGSPLSLECTVEGTSNPNLYWYRQAAGRGLQLLFYSVGIGQISSEVPQNLSASRPQDRQFILSSKKLLLSDSGFYLCATTGPTTEAFFGQGTRLTVV.

This clone was seen a single time. J is TRBJ1-4 and V is TRBV5-1; 9 bases are shared with TRBD1. The CDR3 runs to 15 residues. V lost 4 bases to trimming and J lost 8 bases; unmatched junction nucleotides: 9. Looked up from germline, CDR1 is SGHRS and CDR2 is YFSETQ. The CDR3 DNA reads TGCGCCAGCAGCAGGTCGGGACAGGGTGGAGAAAAACTGTTTTTT. Its protein product is CASSRSGQGGEKLFF. The full variable domain, with the rest looked up from reference TRBV5-1 and TRBJ1-4, is KAGVTQTPRYLIKTRGQQVTLSCSPISGHRSVSWYQQTPGQGLQFLFEYFSETQRNKGNFPGRFSGRQFSNSRSEMNVSTLELGDSALYLCASSRSGQGGEKLFFGSGTQLSVL.

This chain joins TRBV10-3 and TRBJ1-5; a weak D match, TRBD1 (5 bases). CDR3 length: 13 residues. Germline CDR1 is ENHRY and CDR2 is SYGVKD. Trimming pared 6 bases from V and 1 base from J, leaving 7 bases between. CDR3 in amino acids: CAIRRDSNQPQHF. The CDR3, as DNA: TGTGCCATCAGACGGGACAGCAATCAGCCCCAGCATTTT.

This sequence joins TRBV3-1 (or the pseudogene TRBV3-2) and TRBJ2-1; TRBD2 aligns across 10 bases. The trim removed 3 bases at V and 1 base at J, leaving 6 bases unmatched. The CDR3 sequence is 17 residues long. CDR1 and CDR2 (germline): LGHDT, YNNKEL (reference sequence). The CDR3 coding sequence is TGTGCCAGCAGCCAGGGACTAGCGAAGGGATCCTACAATGAGCAGTTCTTC. Its protein product is CASSQGLAKGSYNEQFF.

In DNA form, the CDR3 reads TGTGCCAGCAGCTTAATAACAGCAAGTGAAGCTTTCTTT. It is translated as CASSLITASEAFF. V and J are TRBV11-2 and TRBJ1-1; D is ambiguous. V was cut by 2 bases and J by 7 bases, with 11 bases left in between. The CDR3 covers 13 residues. In germline, CDR1 is SGHAT, CDR2 FQNNGV.

V usage is TRBV28 and J usage is TRBJ1-1; D might be TRBD1 (5 bases). V was trimmed by 6 bases and J by 4 bases, leaving 21 bases between them. The V gene's germline CDR1 is MDHEN and CDR2 SYDVKM. This CDR3 is built from 16 residues. The chain's CDR3 is CASRPSGAGGLTEAFF. CDR3 in DNA: TGTGCCAGCAGGCCGTCCGGGGCCGGAGGGCTCACTGAAGCTTTCTTT. Full variable domain (remainder filled in from reference TRBV28 and TRBJ1-1): DVKVTQSSRYLVKRTGEKVFLECVQDMDHENMFWYRQDPGLGLRLIYFSYDVKMKEKGDIPEGYSVSREKKERFSLILESASTNQTSMYLCASRPSGAGGLTEAFFGQGTRLTVV.

Only a few counts were recorded for this clone. This chain joins TRBV5-1 and TRBJ2-1; maybe TRBD2 (6 bases). Germline V gives CDR1 SGHRS, CDR2 YFSETQ. This CDR3 has 15 residues. Trimming removed 2 bases from V and 0 bases from J, with 9 bases in between. CDR3 in amino acids: CASSFDGSSYNEQFF. In nucleotides, the CDR3 is TGCGCCAGCAGCTTTGACGGGAGCTCCTACAATGAGCAGTTCTTC.